The clone carrying this T cell receptor (beta chain) was recorded once. Its antigen remains unidentified. Using RNA transcripts as the source, TCR beta CDR3 regions were amplified. The HTBI primer set served for first-round RT-PCR of the TCR CDR3. TCRdb reanalysed the multiplex PCR reads using MiXCR and keeps one entry per CDR3 protein. The data show a few hundred thousand distinct CDR3 sequences, 15% to 20% seen once. Newly diagnosed patients aged 18 to 65 had hyperthyroidism of under 2 months' duration. This entry comes from a study of T cells in Graves' hyperthyroidism and ophthalmopathy. General study points: In blood, most of the thyroid clonotypes expanded above 0.001 were also present.

The sequence came from a woman in her forties or fifties with Graves' hyperthyroidism. Input material: blood.

DNA of the CDR3: TGCGCCAGCAGCCAAGATCCCGGGACTAGCACATACAATGAGCAGTTCTTC. The encoded protein is CASSQDPGTSTYNEQFF. The V gene is TRBV4-1, the J gene TRBJ2-1; 9 bases are a match to TRBD2. CDR1 and CDR2 (germline): MGHRA, YSYEKL. Trimming took 0 bases from V and 4 from J; bases not matched to a gene: 7. The CDR3 has 17 amino acids.